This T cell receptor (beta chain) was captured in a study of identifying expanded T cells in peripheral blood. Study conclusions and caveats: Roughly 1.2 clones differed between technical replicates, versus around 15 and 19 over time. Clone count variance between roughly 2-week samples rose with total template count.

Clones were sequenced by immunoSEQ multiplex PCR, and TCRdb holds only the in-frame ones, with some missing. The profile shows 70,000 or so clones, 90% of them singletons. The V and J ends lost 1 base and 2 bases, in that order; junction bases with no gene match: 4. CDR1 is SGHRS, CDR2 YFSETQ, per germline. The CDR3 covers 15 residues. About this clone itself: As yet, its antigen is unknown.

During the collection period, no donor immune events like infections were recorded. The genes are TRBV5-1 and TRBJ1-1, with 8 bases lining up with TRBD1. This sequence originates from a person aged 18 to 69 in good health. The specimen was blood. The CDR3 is CASSLLTGENTEAFF. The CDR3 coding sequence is TGCGCCAGCAGCTTGCTGACAGGGGAAAACACTGAAGCTTTCTTT.